The rows below give T cell receptor beta chains drawn from one sample of a study of cytomegalovirus exposure and HLA in healthy donors. Sequenced by immunoSEQ multiplex PCR; TCRdb stores in-frame clones only, minus some. Counted here are about 160,000 clones, about 90% occurring once; the ten biggest clones make up around a tenth. Sequencing was done on a sample of PBMCs. The origin of the receptors is a woman between 18 and 29 years old in good health and CMV-seropositive. CDR3s include the opening cysteine and the closing phenylalanine or tryptophan. Each record gives: clone size, D gene, J gene, CDR3 length, V gene, CDR3 protein, CDR3 DNA. D genes are given only for firm matches. Not every row has a clone size; where given, it reads once, few, many or a size class.

- | - | TRBJ2-1 | 14 | TRBV6-4 | CASSEEFSYNEQFF | TGTGCCAGCAGTGAGGAGTTCAGCTACAATGAGCAGTTCTTC
- | TRBD1 | TRBJ2-6 | 18 | TRBV27 | CASSLTWTGVSGANVLTF | TGTGCCAGCAGTTTAACGTGGACAGGGGTCTCTGGGGCCAACGTCCTGACTTTC
- | TRBD1 | TRBJ1-1 | 16 | TRBV11-2 | CASSSTRTGGFAEAFF | TGTGCCAGCAGCTCAACCCGGACAGGGGGTTTCGCTGAAGCTTTCTTT
once | - | TRBJ2-1 | 16 | TRBV4-1 | CASSQDGFPGYNEQFF | TGCGCCAGCAGCCAAGATGGTTTCCCGGGATACAATGAGCAGTTCTTC
- | TRBD1 | TRBJ1-4 | 18 | TRBV2 | CASRDGTGGAATNEKLFF | TGTGCCAGCAGGGACGGGACAGGGGGGGCTGCAACTAATGAAAAACTGTTTTTT
- | - | TRBJ2-1 | 16 | TRBV7-3 | CASSPTRAGARGEQFF | TGTGCCAGCAGCCCAACTAGGGCAGGGGCTCGGGGTGAGCAGTTCTTC
- | TRBD1 | TRBJ1-5 | 16 | TRBV28 | CASSSRDRAMNQPQHF | TGTGCCAGCAGTTCACGGGACAGGGCGATGAATCAGCCCCAGCATTTT
once | - | TRBJ2-3 | 16 | TRBV5-1 | CASSLSYRAGTDTQYF | TGCGCCAGCAGCCTCTCCTACAGGGCAGGCACAGATACGCAGTATTTT
- | - | TRBJ1-5 | 16 | TRBV4-1 | CASSQAWGGGNQPQHF | TGCGCCAGCAGCCAAGCTTGGGGGGGAGGCAATCAGCCCCAGCATTTT
- | - | TRBJ2-5 | 13 | TRBV18 | CASSPPARGTQYF | TGTGCCAGCTCACCCCCGGCGCGGGGGACCCAGTACTTC
- | TRBD2 | TRBJ2-7 | 14 | TRBV2 | CASSFRDRGGDRYF | TGTGCCAGCAGTTTCCGGGACCGGGGAGGGGATCGGTACTTC
- | TRBD2 | TRBJ2-2 | 16 | TRBV5-1 | CASSLLAGGHTGELFF | TGCGCCAGCAGCTTACTAGCGGGAGGGCACACCGGGGAGCTGTTTTTT
- | - | TRBJ2-1 | 15 | TRBV4-2 | CASSQARLVYNEQFF | TGTGCCAGCAGCCAAGCCCGACTAGTTTACAATGAGCAGTTCTTC
- | - | TRBJ2-1 | 11 | TRBV2 | CASSLNNEQFF | TGTGCCAGCAGCCTAAATAATGAGCAGTTCTTC
- | - | TRBJ2-3 | 14 | TRBV7-9 | CASSLTTGGDTQYF | TGTGCCAGCAGCTTAACGACCGGGGGAGATACGCAGTATTTT
- | - | TRBJ1-1 | 15 | TRBV19 | CASSSPGHGNTEAFF | TGTGCCAGTAGTTCGCCGGGACACGGGAACACTGAAGCTTTCTTT
- | - | TRBJ2-1 | 14 | TRBV27 | CASSYLEPYNEQFF | TGTGCCAGCAGCTATCTAGAGCCCTACAATGAGCAGTTCTTC
- | TRBD2 | TRBJ2-6 | 17 | TRBV5-1 | CASSLAGGDSGANVLTF | TGCGCCAGCAGCTTAGCGGGAGGGGACTCTGGGGCCAACGTCCTGACTTTC
once | TRBD2 | TRBJ2-1 | 15 | TRBV7-8 | CASSLELAGGPEQFF | TGTGCCAGCAGCTTAGAGTTGGCGGGAGGGCCGGAGCAGTTCTTC
- | - | TRBJ1-1 | 14 | TRBV19 | CASRRASGANEAFF | TGTGCCAGCCGACGAGCATCAGGGGCTAATGAAGCTTTCTTT
- | TRBD1 | TRBJ1-4 | 13 | TRBV6-5 | CASRDRGGEKLFF | TGTGCCAGCAGAGACAGGGGAGGTGAAAAACTGTTTTTT
- | TRBD2 | TRBJ2-7 | 14 | TRBV7-2 | CASSDIAGGREQYF | TGTGCCAGCAGCGACATAGCGGGAGGACGAGAGCAGTACTTC
- | - | TRBJ1-4 | 16 | TRBV5-1 | CASRASPGLGNEKLFF | TGCGCCAGCAGGGCCTCCCCGGGACTGGGGAATGAAAAACTGTTTTTT
once | TRBD2 | TRBJ2-7 | 14 | TRBV28 | CASSPMTSVYEQYF | TGTGCCAGCAGTCCCATGACTAGCGTCTACGAGCAGTACTTC
- | - | TRBJ1-1 | 15 | TRBV2 | CASRTGFGGGTEAFF | TGTGCCAGCAGGACGGGGTTTGGGGGAGGCACTGAAGCTTTCTTT
few | TRBD1 | TRBJ1-5 | 18 | TRBV4-1 | CASSQTTEYDRGGQPQHF | TGCGCCAGCAGCCAAACCACCGAATACGACAGGGGAGGACAGCCCCAGCATTTT
- | TRBD1 | TRBJ1-2 | 13 | TRBV30 | CAWTLDRAGGYTF | TGTGCCTGGACCCTCGACAGGGCCGGCGGCTACACCTTC
- | - | TRBJ1-1 | 15 | TRBV5-1 | CASSLGYREGPEAFF | TGCGCCAGCAGCTTGGGATACAGGGAAGGACCTGAAGCTTTCTTT
- | - | TRBJ2-7 | 15 | TRBV5-4 | CASSFSSPGVGEQYF | TGTGCCAGCAGCTTCTCTTCTCCGGGAGTGGGCGAGCAGTACTTC
- | - | TRBJ1-2 | 14 | TRBV15 | CATSPRTVSYGYTF | TGTGCCACCAGCCCTAGGACTGTTTCCTATGGCTACACCTTC
- | TRBD1 | TRBJ1-1 | 15 | TRBV6-6 | CASSQDRALNTEAFF | TGTGCCAGCAGTCAAGACAGGGCACTAAACACTGAAGCTTTCTTT
- | - | TRBJ1-2 | 14 | TRBV28 | CASSLTMGANGYTF | TGTGCCAGCAGTTTAACGATGGGGGCGAATGGCTACACCTTC
- | - | TRBJ1-3 | 11 | TRBV30 | CAWKASDTIYF | TGTGCCTGGAAAGCATCGGACACCATATATTTT
- | - | TRBJ2-3 | 13 | TRBV5-6 | CASSRRSTDTQYF | TGTGCCAGCAGCCGCAGGAGCACAGATACGCAGTATTTT
- | TRBD2 | TRBJ2-3 | 15 | TRBV7-3 | CASSVLAGVTDTQYF | TGTGCCAGCAGCGTTCTAGCGGGGGTCACAGATACGCAGTATTTT
- | TRBD2 | TRBJ2-7 | 17 | TRBV14 | CASSPQAGEGPVDEQYF | TGTGCCAGCAGCCCCCAAGCGGGGGAGGGTCCGGTGGACGAGCAGTACTTC
- | TRBD2 | TRBJ2-7 | 15 | TRBV6-5 | CASRQDGGGREEQYF | TGTGCCAGCAGGCAGGATGGCGGGGGGCGAGAGGAGCAGTACTTC
once | - | TRBJ1-1 | 13 | TRBV6-1 | CASRRQVNTEAFF | TGTGCCAGCAGACGACAGGTAAACACTGAAGCTTTCTTT
- | TRBD1 | TRBJ1-5 | 14 | TRBV9 | CASSVGTGGQPQHF | TGTGCCAGCAGCGTAGGTACAGGGGGTCAGCCCCAGCATTTT
- | - | TRBJ2-1 | 11 | TRBV6-5 | CASHGLHEQFF | TGTGCCAGCCACGGTCTACATGAGCAGTTCTTC
- | - | TRBJ1-4 | 12 | TRBV7-2 | CASSLVGRELFF | TGTGCCAGCAGCTTAGTTGGTCGCGAACTGTTTTTT
- | - | TRBJ2-7 | 17 | TRBV30 | CAWSGLRLGTYKSEQYF | TGTGCCTGGAGTGGTCTCCGACTAGGGACTTATAAGAGCGAGCAGTACTTC
- | TRBD1 | TRBJ2-7 | 14 | TRBV7-2 | CASSGMGTGAKQYF | TGTGCCAGCAGCGGAATGGGGACAGGGGCAAAGCAGTACTTC
- | - | TRBJ2-5 | 13 | TRBV6-1 | CASTRLAVETQYF | TGTGCCAGCACGCGATTGGCGGTTGAGACCCAGTACTTC
- | TRBD1 | TRBJ2-1 | 15 | TRBV7-9 | CASSLITGGDKSQFF | TGTGCCAGCAGCTTAATCACAGGGGGCGACAAGTCTCAGTTCTTC
- | TRBD2 | TRBJ2-4 | 20 | TRBV6-1 | CASSELRVTGLAGPKNIQYF | TGTGCCAGCAGTGAACTCAGGGTAACGGGACTAGCGGGGCCGAAAAACATTCAGTACTTC
- | - | TRBJ1-3 | 16 | TRBV7-2 | CASSLALPSSGNTIYF | TGTGCCAGCAGCTTAGCGTTACCGAGCTCTGGAAACACCATATATTTT
- | - | TRBJ1-1 | 15 | TRBV6-5 | CASSYGRQGGGEAFF | TGTGCCAGCAGTTACGGGAGGCAGGGTGGTGGTGAAGCTTTCTTT
- | - | TRBJ2-5 | 14 | TRBV18 | CASSPRGGWETQYF | TGTGCCAGCTCACCAAGAGGAGGGTGGGAGACCCAGTACTTC
- | - | TRBJ2-5 | 14 | TRBV29-1 | CSVKTGPYQETQYF | TGCAGCGTCAAGACAGGTCCTTACCAAGAGACCCAGTACTTC
- | - | TRBJ2-7 | 17 | TRBV7-2 | CASSLADTYRGGYEQYF | TGTGCCAGCAGCTTAGCGGACACCTACAGGGGGGGTTACGAGCAGTACTTC
- | - | TRBJ2-1 | 15 | TRBV6-4 | CASSEVLAHYNEQFF | TGTGCCAGCAGTGAAGTCCTAGCGCACTACAATGAGCAGTTCTTC
once | - | TRBJ1-4 | 15 | TRBV19 | CASRSNARGDEKLFF | TGTGCCAGTAGGTCAAACGCGAGAGGAGATGAAAAACTGTTTTTT
medium-sized | - | TRBJ1-5 | 12 | TRBV21-1 | CASSRLYQPQHF | TGTGCCAGCAGCAGACTTTATCAGCCCCAGCATTTT
many | TRBD1 | TRBJ2-5 | 16 | TRBV6-5 | CASSSLPGQGKETQYF | TGTGCCAGCAGTTCTCTTCCGGGACAGGGAAAAGAGACCCAGTACTTC
- | TRBD1 | TRBJ1-1 | 15 | TRBV27 | CASSSAGTGAAYAFF | TGTGCCAGCAGTTCCGCCGGGACAGGGGCCGCCTATGCTTTCTTT